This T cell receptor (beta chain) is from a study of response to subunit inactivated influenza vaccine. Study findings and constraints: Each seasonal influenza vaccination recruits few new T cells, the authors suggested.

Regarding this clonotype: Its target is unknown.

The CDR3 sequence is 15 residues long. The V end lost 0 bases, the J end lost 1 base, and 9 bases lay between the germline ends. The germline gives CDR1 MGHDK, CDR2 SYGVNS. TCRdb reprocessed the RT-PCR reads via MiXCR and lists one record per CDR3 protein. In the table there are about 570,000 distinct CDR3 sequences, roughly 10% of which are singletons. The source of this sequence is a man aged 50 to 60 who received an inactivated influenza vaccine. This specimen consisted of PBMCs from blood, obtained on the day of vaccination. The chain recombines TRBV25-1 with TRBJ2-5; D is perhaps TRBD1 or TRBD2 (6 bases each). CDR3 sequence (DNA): TGTGCCAGCAGTGAATATAAGGGGGGCCAAGAGACCCAGTACTTC. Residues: CASSEYKGGQETQYF.